This is a list of T cell receptor beta chains from one sample in a study of blood T cell repertoires in COVID-19. Measured with immunoSEQ multiplex PCR; TCRdb has only the in-frame clones, and not every one. This table has some 200,000 clones, about 80% appearing once. The sample comprised PBMCs or T cells enriched from blood (not recorded which). The receptor source for this set is a woman aged 60-75 years with acute COVID-19. Both conserved end residues are part of each CDR3. D genes are given only for firm matches. The size of a clone is reported for some rows only, either as once, few or many, or as a class for expanded clones.

clone_size	v_call	d_call	j_call	cdr3_aa	cdr3_nt
NA	TRBV5-4	TRBD1	TRBJ1-2	CASRWDRGGRGYTF	TGTGCCAGCAGGTGGGACAGGGGCGGCCGGGGCTACACCTTC
NA	TRBV4-1	NA	TRBJ2-2	CASSQDGTNTGELFF	TGCGCCAGCAGCCAAGACGGGACGAACACCGGGGAGCTGTTTTTT
NA	TRBV7-9	NA	TRBJ1-4	CASSFSGVEEKLFF	TGTGCCAGCAGCTTTTCAGGGGTAGAGGAAAAACTGTTTTTT
NA	TRBV5-4	NA	TRBJ1-2	CASSPVGGGYTF	TGTGCCAGCAGCCCCGTGGGGGGGGGCTACACCTTC
NA	TRBV7-2	NA	TRBJ2-7	CASSGPGTTYEQYF	TGTGCCAGCAGCGGACCCGGGACAACCTACGAGCAGTACTTC
NA	TRBV20-1	TRBD1	TRBJ2-2	CSASLGTANTGELFF	TGCAGTGCTAGTCTGGGGACAGCGAACACCGGGGAGCTGTTTTTT
NA	TRBV30	NA	TRBJ1-3	CACKQGSSGNTIYF	TGTGCCTGTAAACAGGGTTCCTCTGGAAACACCATATATTTT
NA	TRBV6-5	NA	TRBJ1-6	CASSYSVSGDSPLHF	TGTGCCAGCAGTTACTCGGTGTCAGGGGATTCACCCCTCCACTTT
NA	TRBV12-3/TRBV12-4	TRBD1	TRBJ2-7	CASSLDRESEQYF	TGTGCCAGCAGTTTGGACAGGGAGTCCGAGCAGTACTTC
once	TRBV6-6	TRBD1	TRBJ1-5	CASSYSGQFNQPQHF	TGTGCCAGCAGTTACTCGGGACAGTTCAATCAGCCCCAGCATTTT
once	TRBV7-8	NA	TRBJ1-1	CASSFTPGTTNTEAFF	TGTGCCAGCAGCTTCACACCCGGGACAACGAACACTGAAGCTTTCTTT
NA	TRBV5-1	NA	TRBJ2-1	CASSLGGRLDEQFF	TGCGCCAGCAGCTTGGGTGGGAGGTTAGATGAGCAGTTCTTC
NA	TRBV2	TRBD2	TRBJ2-1	CASSVLREAGNEQFF	TGTGCCAGCAGTGTGTTGCGGGAGGCAGGGAATGAGCAGTTCTTC
NA	TRBV28	NA	TRBJ2-3	CASSPLGLSTDTQYF	TGTGCCAGCAGCCCCCTGGGGCTCTCCACAGATACGCAGTATTTT
NA	TRBV7-9	TRBD2	TRBJ2-2	CASSLAASGITGELFF	TGTGCCAGCAGCTTAGCGGCTAGCGGAATCACCGGGGAGCTGTTTTTT
NA	TRBV7-8	NA	TRBJ1-5	CASSSTRFSNQPQHF	TGTGCCAGCAGCTCTACCCGGTTTAGCAATCAGCCCCAGCATTTT
NA	TRBV9	NA	TRBJ2-2	CASSPSQRINTGELFF	TGTGCCAGCAGCCCCTCCCAGCGGATCAACACCGGGGAGCTGTTTTTT
NA	TRBV10-3	TRBD1	TRBJ1-3	CAISNFGTGQSGNTIYF	TGTGCCATCAGTAATTTCGGGACAGGGCAGTCGGGAAACACCATATATTTT
NA	TRBV6-5	NA	TRBJ1-4	CASRNQVATNEKLFF	TGTGCCAGCCGGAATCAGGTGGCAACTAATGAAAAACTGTTTTTT
few	TRBV4-3	TRBD2	TRBJ2-1	CASSQSPTSGRGNEQFF	TGCGCCAGCAGCCAATCCCCTACTAGCGGCAGGGGTAATGAGCAGTTCTTC
NA	TRBV7-8	TRBD1	TRBJ1-3	CASTRTGSRGNTIYF	TGTGCCAGCACCAGGACAGGGTCCCGTGGAAACACCATATATTTT
NA	TRBV28	NA	TRBJ1-1	CASRPQGPGAFF	TGTGCCAGCAGGCCCCAGGGGCCGGGGGCTTTCTTT
NA	TRBV7-2	TRBD1	TRBJ2-5	CASSDRDRGLYQETQYF	TGTGCCAGCAGCGACCGGGACAGGGGTCTGTACCAAGAGACCCAGTACTTC
NA	TRBV5-1	NA	TRBJ1-2	CASTPGGGNYGYTF	TGCGCCAGCACCCCGGGCGGAGGTAACTATGGCTACACCTTC
NA	TRBV5-8	NA	TRBJ1-1	CASSPGQPLNTEAFF	TGTGCCAGCAGCCCTGGACAGCCTTTGAACACTGAAGCTTTCTTT